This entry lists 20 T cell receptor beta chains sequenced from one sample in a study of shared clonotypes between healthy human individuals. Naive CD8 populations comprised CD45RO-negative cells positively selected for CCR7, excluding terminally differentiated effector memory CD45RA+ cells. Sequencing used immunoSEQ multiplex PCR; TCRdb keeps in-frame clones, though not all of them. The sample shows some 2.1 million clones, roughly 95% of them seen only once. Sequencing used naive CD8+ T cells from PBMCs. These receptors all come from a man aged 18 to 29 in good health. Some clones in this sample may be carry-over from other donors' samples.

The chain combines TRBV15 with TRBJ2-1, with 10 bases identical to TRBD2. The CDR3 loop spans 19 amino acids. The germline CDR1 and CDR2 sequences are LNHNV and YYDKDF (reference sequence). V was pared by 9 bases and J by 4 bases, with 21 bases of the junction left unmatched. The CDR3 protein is CATSGRGWTSGGLYNEQFF. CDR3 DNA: TGTGCCACGAGCGGTCGGGGGTGGACTAGCGGAGGTCTGTACAATGAGCAGTTCTTC.

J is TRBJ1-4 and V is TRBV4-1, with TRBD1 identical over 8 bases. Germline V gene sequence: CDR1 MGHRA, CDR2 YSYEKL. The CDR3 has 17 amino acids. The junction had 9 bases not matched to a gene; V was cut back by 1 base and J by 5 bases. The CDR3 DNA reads TGCGCCAGCAGCCAAGGCCCCTCAGGGGGCCGCAATGAAAAACTGTTTTTT. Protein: CASSQGPSGGRNEKLFF.

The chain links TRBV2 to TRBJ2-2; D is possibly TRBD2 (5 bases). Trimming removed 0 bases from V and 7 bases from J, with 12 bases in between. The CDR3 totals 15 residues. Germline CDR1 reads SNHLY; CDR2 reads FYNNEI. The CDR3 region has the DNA TGTGCCAGCAGTGAAGCGGGAGTATATGTCGGGGAGCTGTTTTTT. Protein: CASSEAGVYVGELFF.

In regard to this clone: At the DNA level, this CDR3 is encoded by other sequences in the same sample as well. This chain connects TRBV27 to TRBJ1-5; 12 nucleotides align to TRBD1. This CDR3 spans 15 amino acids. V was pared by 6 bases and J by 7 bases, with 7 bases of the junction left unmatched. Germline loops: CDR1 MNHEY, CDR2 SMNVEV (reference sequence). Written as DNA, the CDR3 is TGTGCCAGCAGCCCTGGGACAGGGGGCCGGCAGCCCCAGCATTTT. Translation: CASSPGTGGRQPQHF.

The CDR3 DNA sequence: TGCGCCAGCAGCCAAGATGAGGACGGTGGACCCTACGAGCAGTACTTC. It encodes CASSQDEDGGPYEQYF. This chain joins TRBV4-3 and TRBJ2-7; D uncertain. The CDR3 spans 16 residues. Trimming cost V 0 bases and J 2 bases, with 14 bases left between them. Germline CDR1 reads LGHNA; CDR2 reads YSLEER.

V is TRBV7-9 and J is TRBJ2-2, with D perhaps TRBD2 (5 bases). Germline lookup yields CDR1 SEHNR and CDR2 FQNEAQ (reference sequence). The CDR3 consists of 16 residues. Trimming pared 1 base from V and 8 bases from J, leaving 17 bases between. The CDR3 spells CASSLGTYDGVGELFF. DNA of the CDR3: TGTGCCAGCAGCTTAGGGACCTACGACGGGGTGGGGGAGCTGTTTTTT. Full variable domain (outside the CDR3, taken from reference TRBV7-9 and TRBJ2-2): DTGVSQNPRHKITKRGQNVTFRCDPISEHNRLYWYRQTLGQGPEFLTYFQNEAQLEKSRLLSDRFSAERPKGSFSTLEIQRTEQGDSAMYLCASSLGTYDGVGELFFGEGSRLTVL.

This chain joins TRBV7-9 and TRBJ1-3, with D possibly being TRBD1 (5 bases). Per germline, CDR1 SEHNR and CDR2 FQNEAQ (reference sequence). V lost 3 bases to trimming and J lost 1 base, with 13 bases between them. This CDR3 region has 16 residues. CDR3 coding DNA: TGTGCCAGCAGCTTCTGGGGGGATGGTTCTGGAAACACCATATATTTT. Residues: CASSFWGDGSGNTIYF.

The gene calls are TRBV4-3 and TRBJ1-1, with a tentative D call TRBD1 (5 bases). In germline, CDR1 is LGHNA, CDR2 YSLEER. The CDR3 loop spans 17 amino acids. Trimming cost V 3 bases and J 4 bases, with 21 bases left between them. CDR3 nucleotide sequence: TGCGCCAGCAGCCAGTACTCAAGGCAAGGGGCCGTCACTGAAGCTTTCTTT. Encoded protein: CASSQYSRQGAVTEAFF.

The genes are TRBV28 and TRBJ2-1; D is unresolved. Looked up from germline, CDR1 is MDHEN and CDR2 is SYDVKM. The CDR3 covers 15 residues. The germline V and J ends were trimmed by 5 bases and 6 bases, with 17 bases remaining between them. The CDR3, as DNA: TGTGCCAGCAGTCGTGGGTCAGGCTCGGCCAATGAGCAGTTCTTC. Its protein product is CASSRGSGSANEQFF.

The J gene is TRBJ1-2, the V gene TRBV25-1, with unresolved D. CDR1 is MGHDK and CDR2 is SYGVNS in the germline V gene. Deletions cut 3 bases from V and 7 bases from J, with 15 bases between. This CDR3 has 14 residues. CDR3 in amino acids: CASSEVGQYGGYTF. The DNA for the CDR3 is TGTGCCAGCAGTGAGGTTGGTCAGTACGGTGGCTACACCTTC.

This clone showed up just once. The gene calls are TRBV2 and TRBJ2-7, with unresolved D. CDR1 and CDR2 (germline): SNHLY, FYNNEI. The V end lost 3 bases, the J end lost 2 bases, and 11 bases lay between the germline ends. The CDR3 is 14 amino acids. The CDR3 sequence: CASSDERVTYEQYF. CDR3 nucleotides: TGTGCCAGCAGTGATGAACGGGTGACCTACGAGCAGTACTTC.

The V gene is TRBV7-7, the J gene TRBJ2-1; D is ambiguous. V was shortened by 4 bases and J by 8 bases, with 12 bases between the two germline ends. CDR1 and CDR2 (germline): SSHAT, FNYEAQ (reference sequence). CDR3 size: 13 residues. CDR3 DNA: TGTGCCAGCAGCTCGGACCTGTGGCATGAGCAGTTCTTC. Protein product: CASSSDLWHEQFF.

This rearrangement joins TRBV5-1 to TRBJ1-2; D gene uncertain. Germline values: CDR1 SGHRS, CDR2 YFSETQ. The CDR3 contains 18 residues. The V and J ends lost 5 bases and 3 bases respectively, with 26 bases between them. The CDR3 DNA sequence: TGCGCCAGCAGGGAACATGGGGTAAAGGGTCGTCCGGACTATGGCTACACCTTC. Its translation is CASREHGVKGRPDYGYTF.

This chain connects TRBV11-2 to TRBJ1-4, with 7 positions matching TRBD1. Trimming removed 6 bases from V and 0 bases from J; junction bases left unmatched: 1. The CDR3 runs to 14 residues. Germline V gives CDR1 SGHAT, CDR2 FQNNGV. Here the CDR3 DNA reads TGTGCCAGCAGAGACAGGGCAACTAATGAAAAACTGTTTTTT. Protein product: CASRDRATNEKLFF.

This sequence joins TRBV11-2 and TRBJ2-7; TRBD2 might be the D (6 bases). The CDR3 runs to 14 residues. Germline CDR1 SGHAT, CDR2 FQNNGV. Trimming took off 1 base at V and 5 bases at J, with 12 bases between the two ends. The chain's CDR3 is CASSLVRGTDEQYF. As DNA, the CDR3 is TGTGCCAGCAGCTTAGTCCGGGGGACGGACGAGCAGTACTTC.

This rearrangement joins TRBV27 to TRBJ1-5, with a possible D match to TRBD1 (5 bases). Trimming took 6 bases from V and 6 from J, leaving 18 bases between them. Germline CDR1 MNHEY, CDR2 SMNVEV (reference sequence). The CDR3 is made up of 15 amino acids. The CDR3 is CASRTLTDPTQPQHF. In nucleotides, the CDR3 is TGTGCCAGCAGGACATTGACAGATCCGACTCAGCCCCAGCATTTT.

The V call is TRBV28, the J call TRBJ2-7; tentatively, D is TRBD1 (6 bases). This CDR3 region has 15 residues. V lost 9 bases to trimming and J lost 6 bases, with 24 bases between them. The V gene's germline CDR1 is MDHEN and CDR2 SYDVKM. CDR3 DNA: TGTGCCAGGAAGACCTACAGGGCGCTCTACCTCGAGCAGTACTTC. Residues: CARKTYRALYLEQYF. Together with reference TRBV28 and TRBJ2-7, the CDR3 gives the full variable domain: DVKVTQSSRYLVKRTGEKVFLECVQDMDHENMFWYRQDPGLGLRLIYFSYDVKMKEKGDIPEGYSVSREKKERFSLILESASTNQTSMYLCARKTYRALYLEQYFGPGTRLTVT.

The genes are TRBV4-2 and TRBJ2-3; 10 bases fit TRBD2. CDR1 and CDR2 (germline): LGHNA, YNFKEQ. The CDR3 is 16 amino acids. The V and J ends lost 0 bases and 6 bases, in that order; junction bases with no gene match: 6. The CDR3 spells CASSQDGAGGPDTQYF. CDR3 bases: TGTGCCAGCAGCCAAGATGGAGCGGGAGGGCCGGATACGCAGTATTTT.

The CDR3 DNA sequence: TGTGCCAGCAGTTTACAGGCCCACCCGGGCAATCAGCCCCAGCATTTT. Translating gives CASSLQAHPGNQPQHF. The chain recombines TRBV28 with TRBJ1-5, with D unresolved. V shed 2 bases and J shed 2 bases, with 13 bases lying between them. Germline loops: CDR1 MDHEN, CDR2 SYDVKM. The CDR3 loop spans 16 amino acids.

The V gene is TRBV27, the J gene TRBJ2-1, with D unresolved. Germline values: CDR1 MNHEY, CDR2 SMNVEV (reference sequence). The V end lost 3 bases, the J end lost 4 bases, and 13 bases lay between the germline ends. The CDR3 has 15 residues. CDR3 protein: CASSFGQNLYNEQFF. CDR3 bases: TGTGCCAGCAGTTTCGGTCAGAATCTTTACAATGAGCAGTTCTTC.